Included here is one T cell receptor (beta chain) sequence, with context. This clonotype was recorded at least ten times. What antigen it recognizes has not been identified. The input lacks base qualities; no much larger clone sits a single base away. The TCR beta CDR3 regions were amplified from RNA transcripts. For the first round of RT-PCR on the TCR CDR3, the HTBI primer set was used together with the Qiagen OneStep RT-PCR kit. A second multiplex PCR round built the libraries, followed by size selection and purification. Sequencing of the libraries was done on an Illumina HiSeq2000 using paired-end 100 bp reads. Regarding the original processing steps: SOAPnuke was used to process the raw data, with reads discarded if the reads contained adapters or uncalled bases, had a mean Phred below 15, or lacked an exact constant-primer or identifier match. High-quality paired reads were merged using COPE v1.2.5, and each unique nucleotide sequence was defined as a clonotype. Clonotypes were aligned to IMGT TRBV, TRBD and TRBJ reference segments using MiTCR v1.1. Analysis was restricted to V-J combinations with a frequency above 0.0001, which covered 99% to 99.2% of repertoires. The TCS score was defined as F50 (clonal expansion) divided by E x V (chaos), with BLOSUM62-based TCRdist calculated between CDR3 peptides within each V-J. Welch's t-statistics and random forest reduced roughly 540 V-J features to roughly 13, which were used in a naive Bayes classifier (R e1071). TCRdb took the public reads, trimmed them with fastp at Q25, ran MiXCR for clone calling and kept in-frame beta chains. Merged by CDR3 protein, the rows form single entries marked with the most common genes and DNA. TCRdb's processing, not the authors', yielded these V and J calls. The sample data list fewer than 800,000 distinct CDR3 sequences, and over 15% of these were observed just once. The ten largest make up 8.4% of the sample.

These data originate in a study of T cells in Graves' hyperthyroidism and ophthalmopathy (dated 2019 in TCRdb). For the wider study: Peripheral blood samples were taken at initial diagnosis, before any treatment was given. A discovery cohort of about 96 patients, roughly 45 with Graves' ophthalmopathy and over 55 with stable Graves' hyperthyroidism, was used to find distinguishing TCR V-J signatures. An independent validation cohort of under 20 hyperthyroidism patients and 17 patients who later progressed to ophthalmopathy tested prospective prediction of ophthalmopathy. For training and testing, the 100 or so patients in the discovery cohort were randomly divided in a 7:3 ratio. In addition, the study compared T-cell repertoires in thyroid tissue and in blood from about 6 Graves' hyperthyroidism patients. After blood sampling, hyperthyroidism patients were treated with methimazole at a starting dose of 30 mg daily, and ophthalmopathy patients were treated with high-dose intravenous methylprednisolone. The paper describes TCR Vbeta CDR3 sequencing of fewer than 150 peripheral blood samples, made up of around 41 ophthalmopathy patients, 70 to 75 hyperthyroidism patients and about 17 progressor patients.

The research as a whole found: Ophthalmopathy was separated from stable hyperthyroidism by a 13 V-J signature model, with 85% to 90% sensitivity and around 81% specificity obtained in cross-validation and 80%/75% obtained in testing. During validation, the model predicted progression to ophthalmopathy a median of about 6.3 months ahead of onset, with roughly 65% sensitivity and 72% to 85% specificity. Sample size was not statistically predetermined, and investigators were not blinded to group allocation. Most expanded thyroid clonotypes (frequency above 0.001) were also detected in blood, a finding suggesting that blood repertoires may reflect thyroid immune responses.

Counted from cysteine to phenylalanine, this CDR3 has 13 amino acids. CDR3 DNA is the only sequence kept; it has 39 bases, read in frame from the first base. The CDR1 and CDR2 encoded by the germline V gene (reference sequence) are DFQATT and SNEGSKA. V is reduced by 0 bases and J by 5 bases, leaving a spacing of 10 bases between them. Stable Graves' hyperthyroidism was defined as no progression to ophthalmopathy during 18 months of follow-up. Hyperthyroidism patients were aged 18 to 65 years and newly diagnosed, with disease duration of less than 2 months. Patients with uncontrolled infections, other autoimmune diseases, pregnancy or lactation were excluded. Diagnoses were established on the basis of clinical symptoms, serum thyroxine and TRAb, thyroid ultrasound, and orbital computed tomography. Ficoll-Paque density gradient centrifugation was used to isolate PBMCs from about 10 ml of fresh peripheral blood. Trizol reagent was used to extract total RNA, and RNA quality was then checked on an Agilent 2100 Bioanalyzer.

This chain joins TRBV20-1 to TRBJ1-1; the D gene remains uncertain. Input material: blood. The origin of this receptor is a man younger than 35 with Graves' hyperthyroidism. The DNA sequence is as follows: TGCAGTGCTAGAGAGTCGGGTCGGACTGAAGCTTTCTTT. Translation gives CSARESGRTEAFF.